The entry below describes one TCR beta chain. It lacks a known antigen. No base quality information exists; no much larger clone differs at one position. Genomic DNA was isolated from the sorted cells so that the TCRbeta CDR3 region could be sequenced. The immunoSEQ Assay was used for sequencing of TCRbeta CDR3 regions. TCRdb obtained this table from immuneACCESS and retained in-frame rearrangements with V and J assigned. These tables miss some clones; where compared with another copy, unresolved V genes account for less than half of the shortfall, and the remainder is unexplained. Within this sample are 96,000 or so clones, with less than 95% of them counted one time only. About 1.5% of the sample comes from the top ten. These data are taken from a study of OX40 agonist ivuxolimab in advanced cancers. Study-level background: Ivuxolimab, which targeted the costimulatory receptor OX40 (CD134), was an agonistic, fully human IgG2 monoclonal antibody. Intravenous ivuxolimab was administered to patients every 2 weeks at six dose levels: 0.01, 0.1, 0.3, 1.5, 3 and 10 mg/kg. Of the roughly 54 dose-escalation patients, hepatocellular carcinoma was present in 19, melanoma in roughly 15, renal cell carcinoma in 9 and head and neck cancer in 9. In the dose-escalation cohort, 75% to 85% of patients were male, and the mean age was 60 years with a range of roughly 20 to 80. Prior anti-PD-1, anti-PD-L1 or anti-CTLA-4 therapy was permitted, and approximately 39% of dose-escalation patients had received checkpoint inhibitors. Partial responses occurred in three dose-escalation patients: two with cutaneous melanoma and one with hepatocellular carcinoma. The point of sequencing TCRbeta in the periphery was to test whether ivuxolimab changed TCR sequence diversity and drove clonal T-cell expansion. The paper reports the monotherapy dose-escalation portion (N of about 50 patients) of the phase I ivuxolimab trial.

Summary of the overall study and its limitations: On average, CD8+ T cells showed more expanded clones than CD4+ T cells after ivuxolimab. Low levels of normalized T-cell clonal expansion were also shown by some nonresponding patients. In the 0.1-3.0 mg/kg groups, partial responders were among the patients with the lowest normalized peripheral clonal expansion, particularly in CD8+ T cells. Antigen specificity was not determined for the clonally expanded peripheral T cells. At doses of 0.1 to 3.0 mg/kg, clonal expansion of both CD4+ and CD8+ blood T cells was observed from baseline to week 6.

The trial excluded patients who had a history of autoimmune disease or were on systemic immunosuppression. In every dose cohort, peripheral blood was drawn for TCR sequencing at baseline, cycle 4 day 1, and cycle 7 day 1. The samples were taken from a phase I, first-in-human, multicenter, open-label dose-escalation trial of ivuxolimab. Adults with locally advanced or metastatic melanoma, renal cell carcinoma, hepatocellular carcinoma or head and neck squamous cell carcinoma were enrolled in the trial. Before TCR sequencing, CD4+ and CD8+ T cells were separately sorted from peripheral blood. The input for sequencing was CD4+ or CD8+ T cells sorted from blood, taken in a trial of the OX40 agonist ivuxolimab. This TCR derives from an adult with an advanced solid tumor such as melanoma, head and neck, liver or kidney cancer.

The DNA reads as follows: TGTGCCACCAGCAAGAGCGGGGATTACGTAAGCGAGCAGTACTTC. Translated, it reads CATSKSGDYVSEQYF. This chain joins TRBV15 to TRBJ2-7; 7 central bases correspond to TRBD2. The CDR3 spans 15 residues, from the cysteine through the phenylalanine. Only the CDR3 DNA stays, 45 bases, in frame from base 1. Via the germline V gene (reference sequence), CDR1 is LNHNV and CDR2 YYDKDF. Trimming accounts for 4 bases at V and 6 bases at J, while the number of junction bases matched to no gene is 12.